This is a list of T cell receptor beta chains from one sample in a study of CD8 T cells in ankylosing spondylitis. TCRdb processed the 5' RACE reads anew with MiXCR; each CDR3 protein has one entry. The sample has approximately 250,000 distinct CDR3 sequences; roughly a tenth are singletons. Specimen: blood, either unsorted or a sorted T cell fraction (not recorded which). Receptors originate from a male donor with ankylosing spondylitis or in good health (not recorded which). CDR3s include the opening cysteine and the closing phenylalanine or tryptophan. A D gene is named only where the DNA matches it firmly. A row's size may be missing; if present it is once, few, many or a size class.

D gene	V gene	clone size	J gene	CDR3 protein	CDR3 DNA
-	TRBV30	-	TRBJ2-5	CAWSVQSGETQYF	TGTGCCTGGAGTGTACAGTCGGGGGAGACCCAGTACTTC
TRBD2	TRBV12-3/TRBV12-4	many	TRBJ2-1	CASKLAGGRNEQFF	TGTGCCAGCAAACTAGCGGGAGGACGTAATGAGCAGTTCTTC
TRBD1	TRBV12-3/TRBV12-4	many	TRBJ1-6	CASSEQGALVHSPLHF	TGTGCCAGCAGCGAGCAGGGGGCCCTTGTTCATTCACCCCTCCACTTT
-	TRBV4-1	many	TRBJ2-3	CASSRERAFTDTQYF	TGCGCCAGCAGCCGAGAACGGGCCTTCACAGATACGCAGTATTTT
-	TRBV12-3/TRBV12-4	many	TRBJ2-7	CASSFNTFSYEQYF	TGTGCCAGCAGTTTTAATACATTCTCCTACGAGCAGTACTTC
-	TRBV2	few	TRBJ2-2	CASLDPRNTGELFF	TGTGCCAGCCTTGACCCAAGGAACACCGGGGAGCTGTTTTTT
TRBD2	TRBV4-1	many	TRBJ2-1	CASSHPLAGVNEQFF	TGCGCCAGCAGCCATCCGCTAGCGGGAGTAAATGAGCAGTTCTTC
-	TRBV7-2	-	TRBJ1-4	CASSLVRGQPTNEKLFF	TGTGCCAGCAGCTTAGTTCGGGGACAACCAACTAATGAAAAACTGTTTTTT
-	TRBV2	many	TRBJ2-7	CASSGKGTPYEQYF	TGTGCCAGCAGTGGAAAGGGGACCCCCTACGAGCAGTACTTC
TRBD2	TRBV20-1	-	TRBJ2-1	CSAKRGLEQFF	TGCAGTGCTAAGCGGGGGCTTGAGCAGTTCTTC
-	TRBV12-3/TRBV12-4	-	TRBJ1-3	CASSGGRSSGNTIYF	TGTGCCAGCAGTGGGGGGCGAAGCTCTGGAAACACCATATATTTT
-	TRBV5-1	few	TRBJ2-3	CVSSLVGSRTDTQYF	TGCGTCAGCAGCTTGGTCGGGAGCCGGACAGATACGCAGTATTTT
TRBD1	TRBV7-2	few	TRBJ1-6	CASSLRTGAYNSPLHF	TGTGCCAGCAGCTTGCGAACAGGGGCCTATAATTCACCCCTCCACTTT
TRBD2	TRBV12-3/TRBV12-4	many	TRBJ2-3	CASSFRGAATSGREGTDTQYF	TGTGCCAGCAGTTTTAGGGGGGCAGCGACTAGCGGGAGAGAGGGCACAGATACGCAGTATTTT
-	TRBV20-1	many	TRBJ2-3	CSAPRDTSTDTQYF	TGCAGTGCTCCCAGGGATACTAGCACAGATACGCAGTATTTT
-	TRBV10-3	many	TRBJ1-1	CAISVGDINTEAFF	TGTGCCATCAGTGTGGGGGACATCAACACTGAAGCTTTCTTT
TRBD1	TRBV10-1	few	TRBJ2-1	CASSDRGTGDEQFF	TGCGCCAGCAGTGACCGAGGGACAGGCGATGAGCAGTTCTTC
TRBD1	TRBV5-1	many	TRBJ1-4	CASSPGQGATNEKLFF	TGCGCCAGCAGCCCGGGACAGGGGGCGACTAATGAAAAACTGTTTTTT
-	TRBV6-1	few	TRBJ1-1	CASSEAVGGTEAFF	TGTGCCAGCAGTGAAGCGGTCGGGGGCACTGAAGCTTTCTTT
-	TRBV6-1	many	TRBJ1-2	CASSRGEVFGYTF	TGTGCCAGCAGCAGGGGAGAAGTCTTCGGCTACACCTTC
-	TRBV6-1	many	TRBJ2-4	CASSEGATDVWAKNIQYF	TGTGCCAGCAGTGAGGGGGCGACTGACGTTTGGGCCAAAAACATTCAGTACTTC
TRBD2	TRBV6-5	many	TRBJ2-1	CASSYRSGRNNEQFF	TGTGCCAGCAGTTACCGTAGCGGGAGAAACAATGAGCAGTTCTTC
TRBD1	TRBV5-1	-	TRBJ1-2	CASSSGTGVDYGYTF	TGCGCCAGCAGCTCCGGGACAGGAGTAGATTATGGCTACACCTTC
TRBD2	TRBV6-1	many	TRBJ2-3	CASSEVSGGPSTDTQYF	TGTGCCAGCAGTGAAGTTTCGGGGGGGCCTAGCACAGATACGCAGTATTTT
TRBD1	TRBV12-3/TRBV12-4	many	TRBJ1-5	CASSPGQGKRPQHF	TGTGCCAGCAGCCCCGGACAGGGAAAGAGGCCCCAGCATTTT
-	TRBV2	-	TRBJ1-4	CASREQATNEKLFF	TGTGCCAGCAGGGAACAGGCAACTAATGAAAAACTGTTTTTT
-	TRBV29-1	many	TRBJ2-6	CSVTQGSSGANVLTF	TGCAGCGTGACACAGGGCAGCTCTGGGGCCAACGTCCTGACTTTC
-	TRBV20-1	few	TRBJ1-6	CSAQVGVNSPLHF	TGCAGTGCGCAGGTCGGGGTCAATTCACCCCTCCACTTT
-	TRBV5-1	medium-sized	TRBJ1-2	CASSLSGGYTF	TGCGCCAGCAGCTTGTCAGGTGGCTACACCTTC
TRBD2	TRBV9	many	TRBJ2-2	CASSARLAGGSNTGELFF	TGTGCCAGCAGCGCCCGACTAGCGGGAGGATCGAACACCGGGGAGCTGTTTTTT
-	TRBV20-1	-	TRBJ2-7	CSAPWSGTSKGEQYF	TGCAGTGCCCCCTGGTCCGGGACATCGAAGGGCGAGCAGTACTTC
-	TRBV7-2	many	TRBJ2-3	CASSLVGDNTDTQYF	TGTGCCAGCAGCTTAGTAGGGGACAACACAGATACGCAGTATTTT
TRBD2	TRBV29-1	-	TRBJ2-5	CSATGTSGRAPVF	TGCAGCGCCACCGGGACTAGCGGGAGGGCCCCGGTTTTC
TRBD2	TRBV5-1	few	TRBJ2-1	CASRFVERETNEQFF	TGCGCCAGCAGGTTCGTCGAGCGGGAGACCAATGAGCAGTTCTTC
-	TRBV6-1	-	TRBJ1-4	CASSRGQTEKLFF	TGTGCCAGCAGCCGAGGACAGACAGAAAAACTGTTTTTT
-	TRBV14	-	TRBJ2-4	CDSNQDRGYIQYF	TGTGACAGCAACCAAGACCGGGGTTACATTCAGTACTTC
-	TRBV11-2	-	TRBJ2-1	CASSTSPGGDDEQFF	TGTGCCAGCAGCACAAGTCCTGGAGGGGACGATGAGCAGTTCTTC
-	TRBV5-1	many	TRBJ2-5	CASSLMGQQETQYF	TGCGCCAGCAGCTTGATGGGGCAGCAAGAGACCCAGTACTTC
-	TRBV4-1	many	TRBJ2-5	CASSPPGLRETQYF	TGCGCCAGCAGCCCACCGGGACTTCGGGAGACCCAGTACTTC
TRBD2	TRBV29-1	many	TRBJ2-7	CSVLRLAGVSYEQYF	TGCAGCGTCCTTCGACTAGCGGGAGTTTCGTACGAGCAGTACTTC
TRBD1	TRBV30	few	TRBJ1-1	CAWIWTGRNTEAFF	TGTGCCTGGATTTGGACAGGAAGAAACACTGAAGCTTTCTTT
TRBD1	TRBV20-1	many	TRBJ1-1	CSAPTGLSTEAFF	TGCAGTGCACCGACAGGGCTCTCCACTGAAGCTTTCTTT
TRBD2	TRBV4-2	many	TRBJ2-7	CASSQESGGTREQYF	TGTGCCAGCAGCCAAGAAAGCGGGGGAACGAGGGAGCAGTACTTC
TRBD2	TRBV6-1	many	TRBJ2-3	CASSEARLALGTDTQYF	TGTGCCAGCAGTGAAGCGAGACTAGCGCTTGGGACAGATACGCAGTATTTT
-	TRBV5-1	many	TRBJ2-4	CASSLTGTEGNIQYF	TGCGCCAGCAGCCTGACCGGGACCGAGGGGAACATTCAGTACTTC
TRBD2	TRBV5-1	many	TRBJ2-2	CASGLAGTNTGELFF	TGCGCCAGCGGACTAGCGGGAACGAACACCGGGGAGCTGTTTTTT
-	TRBV12-3/TRBV12-4	many	TRBJ2-2	CASSLENTGELFF	TGTGCCAGCAGTTTAGAAAACACCGGGGAGCTGTTTTTT
-	TRBV3-1	-	TRBJ1-1	CASSQAREAFF	TGTGCCAGCAGCCAAGCAAGAGAAGCTTTCTTT
-	TRBV12-3/TRBV12-4	-	TRBJ1-1	CASSPTGGMNTEAFF	TGTGCCAGCAGCCCGACGGGGGGAATGAACACTGAAGCTTTCTTT
-	TRBV5-1	many	TRBJ1-1	CASSLSQGFGNTEAFF	TGCGCCAGCAGCTTATCTCAGGGGTTTGGGAACACTGAAGCTTTCTTT